The 31 T cell receptor beta chains presented below share a single source sample, sequenced in a study of CD8 T cells in ankylosing spondylitis. MiXCR, applied by TCRdb to the 5' RACE reads, yields one record per CDR3 protein. This sample carries roughly 130,000 distinct CDR3 sequences, 7% of them seen once, and the ten largest clones take roughly an eighth. The sequenced material came from blood, either unsorted or a sorted T cell fraction (not recorded which). The receptors were gathered from a male donor with ankylosing spondylitis or in good health (not recorded which).

This clonotype was seen at least ten times. The chain combines TRBV7-2 with TRBJ1-4; a possible D gene is TRBD1 (5 bases). V was trimmed by 4 bases and J by 8 bases, leaving 23 bases between them. This CDR3 has 17 residues. Germline CDR1 is SGHTA and CDR2 is FQGNSA. CDR3 DNA: TGTGCCAGCAGCTACACCGGCGAGGCAGGGAGGCGGGAAAAACTGTTTTTT. This sequence encodes CASSYTGEAGRREKLFF. Combining the CDR3 with reference TRBV7-2 and TRBJ1-4 gives the whole variable domain GAGVSQSPSNKVTEKGKDVELRCDPISGHTALYWYRQSLGQGLEFLIYFQGNSAPDKSGLPSDRFSAERTGGSVSTLTIQRTQQEDSAVYLCASSYTGEAGRREKLFFGSGTQLSVL.

The chain is built from TRBV20-1 and TRBJ2-1, with D uncertain. This CDR3 comprises 14 residues. Germline V gene lookup returns CDR1 DFQATT and CDR2 SNEGSKA (reference sequence). V lost 0 bases and J lost 6, with 12 bases in between. CDR3 loop: CSARDQSRSNEQFF. CDR3 nucleotide sequence: TGCAGTGCTAGAGACCAGTCTAGGAGCAATGAGCAGTTCTTC.

In its sample, this clonotype was seen many times. The chain employs TRBV4-3 and TRBJ1-1; D ambiguous. The CDR3 has 13 residues. Germline CDR1 LGHNA, CDR2 YSLEER. Trimming took 0 bases from V and 8 from J, leaving 10 bases between them. In DNA form, the CDR3 reads TGCGCCAGCAGCCAAGATTGGGGAGGGGAAGCTTTCTTT. It translates to CASSQDWGGEAFF.

This clonotype was recorded many times. This chain joins TRBV20-1 and TRBJ2-3; 10 bases are shared with TRBD2. The CDR3 extends over 18 amino acids. CDR1 is DFQATT, CDR2 SNEGSKA, per germline (reference sequence). After removal of 6 bases from V and 1 base from J, the junction contained 16 bases not matched to a gene. The CDR3 DNA reads TGCAGTGCCAGGGGTCTAGCGGGAGAAAGGTGGGGCACAGATACGCAGTATTTT. This sequence encodes CSARGLAGERWGTDTQYF.

This clonotype was seen at least ten times. V usage is TRBV5-1 and J usage is TRBJ1-1; D gene uncertain. Trimming stripped 2 bases from V and 7 bases from J, with 12 bases between. This CDR3 has 13 amino acids. Germline assignment: CDR1 SGHRS and CDR2 YFSETQ. CDR3 residues: CASSFIPRGEAFF. CDR3 nucleotides: TGCGCCAGCAGCTTTATCCCCCGCGGTGAAGCTTTCTTT.

This clonotype was seen many times. The genes are TRBV5-1 and TRBJ2-1; 10 bases agree with TRBD2. This CDR3 is 15 amino acids long. CDR1 and CDR2 (germline): SGHRS, YFSETQ. The trim removed 2 bases at V and 9 bases at J, leaving 8 bases unmatched. The CDR3 nucleotides are TGCGCCAGCAGCTTCCAAGCGGGGGGGCATCTTGAGCAGTTCTTC. This translates into CASSFQAGGHLEQFF.

This clonotype has a count of ten or more. The chain couples TRBV6-5 to TRBJ2-7, with 10 bases lining up with TRBD1. Germline loops: CDR1 MNHEY, CDR2 SVGAGI. J lost 5 bases, V lost 3 bases, and 7 bases had no gene match. This CDR3 is 15 amino acids long. The CDR3 is CASSYYTGTGDEQYF. The CDR3 nucleotides read TGTGCCAGCAGTTATTACACCGGGACAGGGGACGAGCAGTACTTC.

This clonotype was counted at least ten times. The chain couples TRBV27 to TRBJ2-7; D might be TRBD1 (5 bases). This CDR3 is built from 15 residues. The V gene lost 5 bases and the J gene lost 6 bases, with 20 bases spanning the gap. CDR1 and CDR2 (germline): MNHEY, SMNVEV (reference sequence). CDR3 sequence reads: CASSIRWGGRVEQYF. In nucleotides, the CDR3 is TGTGCCAGCAGTATAAGATGGGGCGGCCGAGTCGAGCAGTACTTC.

This clonotype was picked up many times. This chain joins TRBV7-2 and TRBJ2-1, with no clear D. The CDR3 length is 14 residues. Germline assignment: CDR1 SGHTA and CDR2 FQGNSA. V was clipped by 5 bases and J by 10 bases, with 18 bases between them. The CDR3, as DNA: TGTGCCAGCAGCCTCGTGACCCTCGCGGAGGAGCAGTTCTTC. Translating gives CASSLVTLAEEQFF. Full variable domain (missing parts from reference TRBV7-2 and TRBJ2-1): GAGVSQSPSNKVTEKGKDVELRCDPISGHTALYWYRQSLGQGLEFLIYFQGNSAPDKSGLPSDRFSAERTGGSVSTLTIQRTQQEDSAVYLCASSLVTLAEEQFFGPGTRLTVL.

This clonotype showed up many times. This sequence joins TRBV5-1 and TRBJ1-1; TRBD1 might be the D (5 bases). Trimming left V 4 bases short and J 1 base short, with 11 bases between. The CDR3 has 14 residues. CDR1 is SGHRS, CDR2 YFSETQ, per germline. DNA of the CDR3: TGCGCCAGCAGCGCCGGGACCCCGAACACTGAAGCTTTCTTT. It codes for CASSAGTPNTEAFF. Full variable domain (outside the CDR3, taken from reference TRBV5-1 and TRBJ1-1): KAGVTQTPRYLIKTRGQQVTLSCSPISGHRSVSWYQQTPGQGLQFLFEYFSETQRNKGNFPGRFSGRQFSNSRSEMNVSTLELGDSALYLCASSAGTPNTEAFFGQGTRLTVV.

This chain connects TRBV12-3 or TRBV12-4 to TRBJ1-4; no firm D call. The CDR3 is 15 amino acids. V lost 7 bases to trimming and J lost 7 bases, with 19 bases between them. CDR3 residues: CASTSGGRLREKLFF. CDR3 nucleotides: TGTGCCAGCACCTCCGGCGGGAGATTGCGTGAAAAACTGTTTTTT.

This clonotype appeared many times. V gene TRBV18 combines with J gene TRBJ2-1; 10 positions agree with TRBD2. This CDR3 comprises 15 residues. Germline V lookup: CDR1 KGHSH, CDR2 LQKENI. Trimming took 2 bases from V and 6 from J; bases not matched to a gene: 4. CDR3 nucleotide sequence: TGTGCCAGCTCACCAATAGCGGGAGGCCCCAATGAGCAGTTCTTC. This sequence encodes CASSPIAGGPNEQFF.

This clonotype was seen ten or more times. The chain couples TRBV9 to TRBJ2-7, with D perhaps TRBD2 (6 bases). Per germline, CDR1 SGDLS and CDR2 YYNGEE. V lost 4 bases and J lost 0, with 11 bases in between. The CDR3 length is 14 residues. The DNA of the CDR3 is TGTGCCAGCAGCACCCAGGACTACTCCTACGAGCAGTACTTC. As protein: CASSTQDYSYEQYF.

In this sample, this clonotype turned up many times. The rearrangement links TRBV11-1 to TRBJ2-2, with D perhaps matching TRBD1 (5 bases). Germline lookup yields CDR1 SGHAT and CDR2 FQDESV (reference sequence). With 3 bases removed from V and 2 bases from J, the gap between germline ends came to 10 bases. This CDR3 is built from 15 residues. CDR3 nucleotides: TGTGCCAGCAGCTTCGGAGACAGAAACACCGGGGAGCTGTTTTTT. Encoded protein: CASSFGDRNTGELFF.

As to this clonotype: This may stem from a read error, because a much larger clone lies one nucleotide away. This rearrangement joins TRBV9 to TRBJ1-1; tentative D call: TRBD1 (6 bases). Germline CDR1 is SGDLS and CDR2 is YYNGEE. The CDR3 has 14 amino acids. Written as DNA, the CDR3 is TGTGCCAGCAGCGTAGAGGGACAACCCAGGCAGGCTCTCTTT. Protein product: CASSVEGQPRQALF.

Ten or more counts support this clonotype. This chain uses TRBV5-1 with TRBJ2-4; D ambiguous. The V and J ends lost 0 bases and 13 bases respectively, with 11 bases between them. Germline V gene sequence: CDR1 SGHRS, CDR2 YFSETQ. The CDR3 is 12 amino acids. CDR3 loop: CASSLEGFGQYF. DNA of the CDR3: TGCGCCAGCAGCTTGGAAGGGTTTGGGCAGTACTTC.

Ten or more counts support this clonotype. The chain employs TRBV5-1 and TRBJ2-1; 9 nucleotides match TRBD2. The germline CDR1 and CDR2 sequences are SGHRS and YFSETQ. Trimming took 0 bases from V and 7 from J; bases not matched to a gene: 5. The CDR3 loop spans 15 amino acids. The CDR3 sequence is CASSLVAGVGNEQFF. The CDR3 DNA is TGCGCCAGCAGCTTGGTAGCGGGAGTTGGGAATGAGCAGTTCTTC.

The chain combines TRBV4-1 with TRBJ2-5; 7 bases are shared with TRBD1. The CDR3 covers 15 residues. J gave up 1 base and V 5 bases, and 7 bases lay outside the gene matches. The germline V gene encodes CDR1 MGHRA and CDR2 YSYEKL. The CDR3 region is CASSALRGTQETQYF. For the CDR3, the DNA is TGCGCCAGCAGCGCACTCAGGGGGACCCAAGAGACCCAGTACTTC.

This clonotype has more than one count but fewer than ten. Here the CDR3 DNA reads TGCGCCAGCAGCTTCGGGATAGGCAGCCCGCGGGATGAGCAGTTCTTC. This sequence encodes CASSFGIGSPRDEQFF. The chain carries TRBV5-1 and TRBJ2-1; tentative D call: TRBD2 (5 bases). Per the germline V gene, CDR1 is SGHRS and CDR2 is YFSETQ. V shed 2 bases and J shed 8 bases, with 20 bases lying between them. The CDR3 is 16 amino acids.

This clonotype has ten or more counts. The chain links TRBV24-1 to TRBJ2-5; 7 bases map to TRBD1. The CDR3 has 15 amino acids. V dropped 9 bases and J dropped 0; count of bases not matched to a gene: 9. Germline V gives CDR1 KGHDR, CDR2 SFDVKD. The CDR3 here is CATRGTGQNQETQYF. The CDR3 DNA reads as TGTGCCACCCGTGGGACGGGACAGAACCAAGAGACCCAGTACTTC.

Many counts were recorded for this clonotype. This chain connects TRBV12-3 or TRBV12-4 to TRBJ2-7; the D is unclear. Trimming pared 2 bases from V and 5 bases from J, leaving 10 bases between. This CDR3 region has 13 residues. For the CDR3, the DNA is TGTGCCAGCAGTTTACTGCCGGGTCACGAGCAGTACTTC. Residues: CASSLLPGHEQYF.

At least ten counts were recorded for this clonotype. The gene calls are TRBV5-1 and TRBJ1-3, with D unclear. The CDR3 has 17 residues. The V gene's germline CDR1 is SGHRS and CDR2 YFSETQ. The V gene lost 0 bases and the J gene lost 0 bases, with 13 bases spanning the gap. The CDR3 region is CASSLVPTANSGNTIYF. Here the CDR3 DNA reads TGCGCCAGCAGCTTGGTACCAACAGCCAACTCTGGAAACACCATATATTTT.

There are many counts of this clonotype. V usage is TRBV20-1 and J usage is TRBJ2-7; a possible D gene is TRBD1 (5 bases). CDR1 DFQATT and CDR2 SNEGSKA come from the germline V gene (reference sequence). The CDR3 is 14 residues long. Trimming took 3 bases from V and 5 from J, leaving 17 bases between them. The CDR3 is CSARGRTPRNEQYF. CDR3 sequence (DNA): TGCAGTGCTAGGGGGCGGACCCCCCGGAACGAGCAGTACTTC.

The sample holds many counts of this clonotype. The rearrangement links TRBV10-3 to TRBJ2-3, with 10 bases lining up with TRBD1. Trimming at V came to 5 bases and at J to 1 base, leaving 3 bases not matched to a gene. The CDR3 loop spans 15 amino acids. Germline loops: CDR1 ENHRY, CDR2 SYGVKD. The CDR3 sequence is CAISPGTGGTDTQYF. The CDR3 coding sequence is TGTGCCATCAGTCCCGGGACAGGGGGCACAGATACGCAGTATTTT.

This clonotype was seen at least ten times. The chain uses TRBV5-1 and TRBJ2-5; D unresolved. CDR1 and CDR2 (germline): SGHRS, YFSETQ. The CDR3 loop spans 12 amino acids. The V end lost 4 bases, the J end lost 0 bases, and 4 bases lay between the germline ends. The CDR3, as DNA: TGCGCCAGCAGCCCCCACCAAGAGACCCAGTACTTC. Residues: CASSPHQETQYF.

This clonotype was picked up many times. This sequence joins TRBV5-1 and TRBJ1-4; unclear D gene. This CDR3 spans 15 amino acids. Per the germline V gene, CDR1 is SGHRS and CDR2 is YFSETQ. V lost 2 bases to trimming and J lost 7 bases, with 15 bases between them. The CDR3 protein is CASSFQIGDAEKLFF. Written as DNA, the CDR3 is TGCGCCAGCAGCTTCCAGATCGGGGATGCTGAAAAACTGTTTTTT.

This clonotype appeared many times. The chain employs TRBV5-1 and TRBJ2-1; maybe TRBD2 (5 bases). The germline V gene encodes CDR1 SGHRS and CDR2 YFSETQ. This CDR3 has 14 residues. The V gene lost 7 bases and the J gene lost 3 bases, with 14 bases spanning the gap. The CDR3 DNA follows: TGCGCCAGCGGAGTAACTAGTCTCTACAATGAGCAGTTCTTC. Amino acids: CASGVTSLYNEQFF.

This clonotype was found many times. The gene calls are TRBV19 and TRBJ2-2, with 14 bases identical to TRBD2. With V trimmed by 5 bases and J by 4 bases, 12 bases remained unmatched. The CDR3 is 19 residues long. Germline V CDR1 and CDR2: LNHDA, SQIVND (reference sequence). CDR3 bases: TGTGCCAGTAGTGTCGGACTAGCGGGAGGAGATTTAGGCACCGGGGAGCTGTTTTTT. Its protein is CASSVGLAGGDLGTGELFF.

This clonotype was seen ten or more times. The rearrangement joins TRBV7-2 to TRBJ2-7; D not certain. The V gene lost 5 bases and the J gene lost 3 bases, with 11 bases spanning the gap. This CDR3 has 13 residues. CDR1 and CDR2 (germline): SGHTA, FQGNSA. The CDR3 protein is CASSTRVLYEQYF. As DNA, the CDR3 is TGTGCCAGCAGCACCCGGGTCCTCTACGAGCAGTACTTC.

This clonotype was counted ten times or more. The J gene is TRBJ1-2, the V gene TRBV5-1; 9 nucleotides line up with TRBD1. Germline V CDR1 and CDR2: SGHRS, YFSETQ. J was trimmed by 7 bases and V by 4 bases; bases with no gene match: 5. There are 13 residues in the CDR3. The CDR3 DNA reads as TGCGCCAGCAGCAGGGGACAGGGCTCTGGCTACACCTTC. It codes for CASSRGQGSGYTF.

The genes are TRBV7-8 and TRBJ2-3; D remains unclear. Trimming stripped 1 base from V and 2 bases from J, with 10 bases between. Per the germline V gene, CDR1 is SGHVS and CDR2 is FQNEAQ. CDR3 length equals 15 residues. The CDR3 DNA sequence: TGTGCCAGCAGCTTAGGGACCGGTAACACAGATACGCAGTATTTT. Amino acids: CASSLGTGNTDTQYF.